These 6 T cell receptor beta chains share one sample of origin, sequenced in a study of regulatory T cells in long-lasting Graves disease. The time point denotes: newly diagnosed GD, antithyroid drugs for less than 3 months. Preparation of the TCR library used RNA extracted from PBMCs. iRepertoire HTBI primers and Arm-PCR of CDR3 regions built TCR beta libraries. Using its own MiXCR run on the multiplex PCR reads, TCRdb lists one record per CDR3 protein. The profile shows 240,000 or so distinct CDR3 sequences, around 21% of them singletons. The source material was peripheral blood mononuclear cells (PBMCs), sampled at new diagnosis, from a patient treated with antithyroid drugs. These receptors were collected from a female donor with Graves disease.

This clonotype was seen at least ten times. The chain has TRBV7-2 and TRBJ2-3; the match to TRBD1 covers 7 bases. The CDR3 spans 17 residues. With V trimmed by 5 bases and J by 3 bases, 14 bases remained unmatched. Germline CDR1 reads SGHTA; CDR2 reads FQGNSA. The CDR3 region has the DNA TGTGCCAGCAGCCCCTCGACAGGGCGAGTGAGAACAGATACGCAGTATTTT. This translates into CASSPSTGRVRTDTQYF.

In this sample, this clonotype turned up once. The chain recombines TRBV20-1 with TRBJ2-7; D may be TRBD2 (5 bases). There are 13 residues in the CDR3. V gave up 0 bases and J gave up 3 bases, with 9 bases separating them. Germline lookup yields CDR1 DFQATT and CDR2 SNEGSKA (reference sequence). CDR3 sequence (DNA): TGCAGTGCTAGAGATCACCGGGACTACGAGCAGTACTTC. Translation gives CSARDHRDYEQYF.

This clonotype was seen more than once but under ten times. V gene TRBV6-5 combines with J gene TRBJ2-5; D is possibly TRBD1 (5 bases). The CDR3 contains 15 residues. Germline-derived CDR1 and CDR2 are MNHEY and SVGAGI. Trimming stripped 0 bases from V and 6 bases from J, with 14 bases between. This CDR3 is CASSYSTLAGKTQYF. CDR3 sequence (DNA): TGTGCCAGCAGTTACTCGACGTTAGCAGGGAAGACCCAGTACTTC.

This clonotype was picked up a small number of times. Just one base apart from a much larger clone, this may be a read error. This is likely a read error, given that the CDR3 carries no conserved phenylalanine or tryptophan at its end. The chain links TRBV5-4 to TRBJ2-1; 8 bases match TRBD2. Per the germline V gene, CDR1 is SGHNT and CDR2 is YYREEE (reference sequence). Losses at the gene ends were 3 bases for V and 5 bases for J; bases not matched to a gene: 10. The CDR3 loop spans 16 amino acids. CDR3 protein: CASSSEAGAGDNEQFL. The DNA for the CDR3 is TGTGCCAGCAGCTCCGAAGCGGGAGCTGGGGACAATGAGCAGTTCCTC.

The chain couples TRBV7-2 to TRBJ2-7; TRBD1 matches at 7 bases. CDR1 and CDR2 from the germline V gene are SGHTA and FQGNSA. The CDR3 is made up of 14 amino acids. Losses at the gene ends were 5 bases for V and 4 bases for J; bases not matched to a gene: 8. CDR3 DNA sequence: TGTGCCAGCAGCCACCGGGACAGAAGATACGAGCAGTACTTC. As protein: CASSHRDRRYEQYF.

CDR3 in amino acids: CASSRFSGANVLTF. The CDR3, as DNA: TGTGCCAGCAGTAGGTTCTCTGGGGCCAACGTCCTGACTTTC. J is TRBJ2-6 and V is TRBV6-1; D uncertain. The CDR3 runs 14 residues. Germline loops: CDR1 MNHNS, CDR2 SASEGT. The V end lost 5 bases, the J end lost 0 bases, and 5 bases lay between the germline ends.